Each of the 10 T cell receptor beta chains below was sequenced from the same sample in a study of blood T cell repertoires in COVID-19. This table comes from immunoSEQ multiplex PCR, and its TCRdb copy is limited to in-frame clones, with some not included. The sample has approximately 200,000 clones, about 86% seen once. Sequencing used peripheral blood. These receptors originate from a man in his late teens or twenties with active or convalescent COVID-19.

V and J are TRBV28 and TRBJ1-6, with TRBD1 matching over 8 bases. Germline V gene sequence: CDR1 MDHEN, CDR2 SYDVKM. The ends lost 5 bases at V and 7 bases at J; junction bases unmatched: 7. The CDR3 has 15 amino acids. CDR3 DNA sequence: TGTGCCAGCAGTAGGACAGGGATGGGGAATTCACCCCTCCACTTT. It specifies CASSRTGMGNSPLHF.

The CDR3 protein is CASSLAEAYGYTF. The CDR3 DNA sequence: TGTGCCAGCAGTTTAGCAGAGGCCTATGGCTACACCTTC. The chain is built from TRBV28 and TRBJ1-2; D is ambiguous. The ends were cut back, 2 bases at V and 4 bases at J, with 8 bases in the middle. The CDR3 has 13 residues. Germline CDR1 reads MDHEN; CDR2 reads SYDVKM.

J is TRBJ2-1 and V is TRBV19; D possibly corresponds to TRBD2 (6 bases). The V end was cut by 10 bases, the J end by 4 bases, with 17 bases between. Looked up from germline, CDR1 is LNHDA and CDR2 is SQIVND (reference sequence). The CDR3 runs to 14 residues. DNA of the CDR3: TGTGCCACCGCGCGGGAACCCCCTTACAATGAGCAGTTCTTC. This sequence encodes CATAREPPYNEQFF.

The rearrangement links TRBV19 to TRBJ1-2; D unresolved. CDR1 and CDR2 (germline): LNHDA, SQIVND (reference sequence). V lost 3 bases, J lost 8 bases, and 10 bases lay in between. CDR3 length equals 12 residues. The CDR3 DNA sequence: TGTGCCAGTAGTATGGGCTTCGGCGGCTACACCTTC. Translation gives CASSMGFGGYTF.

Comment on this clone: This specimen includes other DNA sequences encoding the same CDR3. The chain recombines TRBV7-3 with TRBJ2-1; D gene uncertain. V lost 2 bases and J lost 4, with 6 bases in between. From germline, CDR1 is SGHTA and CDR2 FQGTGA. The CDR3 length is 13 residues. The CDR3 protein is CASSLGSYNEQFF. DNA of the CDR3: TGTGCCAGCAGCTTAGGCTCTTACAATGAGCAGTTCTTC.

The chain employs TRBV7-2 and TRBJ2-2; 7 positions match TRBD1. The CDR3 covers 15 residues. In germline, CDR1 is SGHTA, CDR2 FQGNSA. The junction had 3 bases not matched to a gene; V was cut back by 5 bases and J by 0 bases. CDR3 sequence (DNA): TGTGCCAGCAGCCCGCAGGGGGCGAACACCGGGGAGCTGTTTTTT. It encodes CASSPQGANTGELFF.

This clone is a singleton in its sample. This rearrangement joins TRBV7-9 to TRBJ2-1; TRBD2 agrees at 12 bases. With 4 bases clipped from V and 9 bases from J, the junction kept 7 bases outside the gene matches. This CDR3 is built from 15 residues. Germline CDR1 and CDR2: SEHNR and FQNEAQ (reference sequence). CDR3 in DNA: TGTGCCAGCAGCTCCCTTCGACTAGCGGGAGTTGAGCAGTTCTTC. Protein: CASSSLRLAGVEQFF.

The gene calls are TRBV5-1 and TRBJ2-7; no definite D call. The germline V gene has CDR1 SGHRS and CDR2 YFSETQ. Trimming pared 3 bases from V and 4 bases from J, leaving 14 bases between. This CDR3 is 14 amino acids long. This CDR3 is CASSSEAPPYEQYF. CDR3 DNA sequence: TGCGCCAGCAGCTCTGAAGCGCCACCTTACGAGCAGTACTTC.

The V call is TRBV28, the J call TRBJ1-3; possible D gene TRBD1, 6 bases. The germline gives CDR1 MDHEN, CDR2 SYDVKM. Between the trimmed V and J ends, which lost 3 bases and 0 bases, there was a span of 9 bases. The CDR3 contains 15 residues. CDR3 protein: CASSLDRYSGNTIYF. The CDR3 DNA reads TGTGCCAGCAGTTTGGACAGATACTCTGGAAACACCATATATTTT.

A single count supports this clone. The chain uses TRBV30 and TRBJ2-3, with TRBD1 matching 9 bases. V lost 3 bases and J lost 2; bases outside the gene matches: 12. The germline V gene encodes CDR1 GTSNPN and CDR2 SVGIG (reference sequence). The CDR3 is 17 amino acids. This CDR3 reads CAWSAPPGTGSTDTQYF. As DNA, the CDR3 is TGTGCCTGGAGCGCCCCCCCTGGGACAGGGTCCACAGATACGCAGTATTTT.